This T cell receptor beta chain was recovered during a study of blood T cells in healthy people across ages. The CDR3 contains 15 residues. The germline V gene has CDR1 GTSNPN and CDR2 SVGIG (reference sequence). Unmatched junction bases numbered 7, after V lost 1 base and J lost 6 bases. Study-wide points: Long-lived donors carried more naive CD4+ cells and greater diversity than aged donors. Strong correlation linked observed beta diversity and percent naive T cells. Among T cells, TCR beta diversity per million cells dropped roughly linearly as age rose.

On this clonotype itself: Its matching antigen is unknown.

It was with a sample-barcoded 5' primer and a J-beta primer mix that a second PCR of roughly 7 to 12 cycles was run. TCRdb reanalysed the 5' RACE reads using MiXCR and keeps one entry per CDR3 protein. The sample has 600,000 to 850,000 distinct CDR3 sequences; roughly 41% are singletons. The material sequenced was blood. The source is a woman in her fifties or sixties in good health. This rearrangement joins TRBV30 to TRBJ2-2; TRBD1 agrees at 8 bases. CDR3 amino acids: CAWSETGGTSGELFF. DNA for the CDR3: TGTGCCTGGAGTGAAACAGGGGGGACTTCCGGGGAGCTGTTTTTT.